This TCR beta chain stems from a study of early T cells in non-severe SARS-CoV-2 infection. Study findings and constraints: Missing private and CD4 specificities, VDJdb matching favored anti-spike CD8 responses.

Germline-derived CDR1 and CDR2 are SEHNR and FQNEAQ (reference sequence). The CDR3 runs 16 residues. Trimming cost V 4 bases and J 0 bases, with 16 bases left between them. Attachment of unique molecular identifiers was made to individual cDNA molecules. From the 5' RACE reads, TCRdb called clonotypes with MiXCR, one entry per CDR3 protein. The repertoire consists of roughly 26,000 distinct CDR3 sequences, with about 4% occurring once and the leading ten covering roughly 6.2%. In this sample, this clonotype turned up many times. What it binds is unknown. The rearrangement joins TRBV7-9 to TRBJ2-7; D possibly uses TRBD1 or TRBD2 (5 bases each). This receptor was obtained from an adult who was a healthcare worker with PCR-confirmed SARS-CoV-2 infection or an uninfected control (not recorded which). The sequenced sample was whole blood. The CDR3, as DNA: TGTGCCAGCAGCTCGGAACGCCGGGACGGCTCCTACGAGCAGTACTTC. It is translated as CASSSERRDGSYEQYF.